One sample yielded the 12 T cell receptor beta chains listed below, sequenced in a study of early T cells in non-severe SARS-CoV-2 infection. Each CDR3 protein is one row after TCRdb ran MiXCR on the 5' RACE reads. The repertoire includes around 82,000 distinct CDR3 sequences, approximately 12% of them detected once, and more than 3% sits in the top ten. The sample consisted of whole blood. The receptors were gathered from an adult who was a healthcare worker with PCR-confirmed SARS-CoV-2 infection or an uninfected control (not recorded which).

This clonotype came up many times. The genes are TRBV29-1 and TRBJ1-2; the D is unclear. The V end lost 0 bases, the J end lost 6 bases, and 2 bases lay between the germline ends. Germline CDR1 and CDR2: SQVTM and ANQGSEA. This CDR3 spans 10 amino acids. The CDR3: CSVEDNGYTF. The DNA for the CDR3 is TGCAGCGTTGAAGATAATGGCTACACCTTC.

The sample holds a few counts of this clonotype. The chain recombines TRBV7-9 with TRBJ2-5; maybe TRBD2 (7 bases). With 1 base removed from V and 2 bases from J, the gap between germline ends came to 14 bases. Germline V lookup: CDR1 SEHNR, CDR2 FQNEAQ (reference sequence). The CDR3 loop spans 16 amino acids. CDR3 nucleotides: TGTGCCAGCAGCTTAGGCGGGGGCGCAGGGCAAGAGACCCAGTACTTC. Its protein product is CASSLGGGAGQETQYF. The whole variable domain, remainder taken from reference TRBV7-9 and TRBJ2-5, is DTGVSQNPRHKITKRGQNVTFRCDPISEHNRLYWYRQTLGQGPEFLTYFQNEAQLEKSRLLSDRFSAERPKGSFSTLEIQRTEQGDSAMYLCASSLGGGAGQETQYFGPGTRLLVL.

This clonotype was seen once. The chain employs TRBV11-2 and TRBJ2-3, with D possibly matching TRBD1 (6 bases). V was trimmed by 6 bases and J by 0 bases, leaving 10 bases between them. This CDR3 region has 14 residues. The germline gives CDR1 SGHAT, CDR2 FQNNGV. The CDR3: CASRSGTSTDTQYF. In DNA, the CDR3 is TGTGCCAGCAGATCCGGGACAAGCACAGATACGCAGTATTTT.

The chain recombines TRBV20-1 with TRBJ2-3; TRBD2 agrees at 11 bases. The CDR3 has 14 amino acids. The V and J ends lost 5 bases and 4 bases, in that order; junction bases with no gene match: 5. Germline V gene lookup returns CDR1 DFQATT and CDR2 SNEGSKA (reference sequence). Here the CDR3 reads CSAFSGRAADTQYF. The CDR3 DNA reads TGCAGTGCTTTTAGCGGGAGGGCCGCAGATACGCAGTATTTT.

In its sample, this clonotype was seen many times. The rearrangement joins TRBV5-1 to TRBJ2-1; 7 bases fit TRBD1. This CDR3 region has 12 residues. Unmatched junction bases numbered 4, after V lost 4 bases and J lost 9 bases. The germline gives CDR1 SGHRS, CDR2 YFSETQ. The CDR3 is CASSTGVGEQFF. The DNA of the CDR3 is TGCGCCAGCAGCACAGGGGTTGGTGAGCAGTTCTTC.

Many counts were recorded for this clonotype. The chain is built from TRBV6-4 and TRBJ2-2, with D uncertain. V shed 6 bases and J shed 0 bases, with 8 bases lying between them. CDR1 is MRHNA, CDR2 SNTAGT, per germline. This CDR3 region has 14 residues. CDR3 nucleotide sequence: TGTGCCAGCAGACACGACGCGAACACCGGGGAGCTGTTTTTT. As protein: CASRHDANTGELFF.

The chain joins TRBV19 to TRBJ2-2, with no clear D. The CDR3 spans 16 residues. V was clipped by 1 base and J by 4 bases, with 13 bases between them. Germline CDR1 reads LNHDA; CDR2 reads SQIVND (reference sequence). The CDR3 bases are TGTGCCAGTAGTATAGCGCTCGGGTTGAGCACCGGGGAGCTGTTTTTT. It encodes CASSIALGLSTGELFF.

The rearrangement joins TRBV3-1 to TRBJ1-1, with 8 bases aligning to TRBD1. CDR1 and CDR2 from the germline V gene are LGHDT and YNNKEL (reference sequence). The CDR3 runs 13 residues. V was pared by 4 bases and J by 7 bases, with 5 bases of the junction left unmatched. The CDR3 is CASSPGGTGEAFF. The DNA for the CDR3 is TGTGCCAGCAGCCCCGGTGGGACAGGTGAAGCTTTCTTT. The variable domain in full, with the rest retrieved from reference TRBV3-1 and TRBJ1-1, is DTAVSQTPKYLVTQMGNDKSIKCEQNLGHDTMYWYKQDSKKFLKIMFSYNNKELIINETVPNRFSPKSPDKAHLNLHINSLELGDSAVYFCASSPGGTGEAFFGQGTRLTVV.

With respect to this clonotype: A much larger clonotype is one base distant, so this may be a read error. In this CDR3 the conserved last residue, phenylalanine or tryptophan, is missing, so a read error is likely. This rearrangement joins TRBV12-5 to TRBJ2-1; TRBD2 matches at 11 bases. The junction had 8 bases not matched to a gene; V was cut back by 7 bases and J by 6 bases. The germline CDR1 and CDR2 sequences are LGHNT and FRNRAP. The CDR3 length is 15 residues. Here the CDR3 DNA reads TGTGCTAGTGCCGATACTAGCGGGAGTACCAATGAGCAGTTCTCC. This encodes CASADTSGSTNEQFS.

In its sample, this clonotype was seen a few times. This chain uses TRBV19 with TRBJ1-5, with a weak D call TRBD1 (6 bases). CDR1 LNHDA and CDR2 SQIVND come from the germline V gene (reference sequence). This CDR3 spans 11 amino acids. With 7 bases removed from V and 7 bases from J, the gap between germline ends came to 8 bases. The CDR3 is CASKGEQPQHF. The CDR3, as DNA: TGTGCCAGTAAGGGGGAACAGCCCCAGCATTTT.

This clonotype was seen only a few times. The chain joins TRBV27 to TRBJ1-1; D possibly corresponds to TRBD1 (6 bases). There are 15 residues in the CDR3. V lost 4 bases, J lost 5 bases, and 17 bases lay in between. Germline CDR1 is MNHEY and CDR2 is SMNVEV (reference sequence). CDR3: CASSYLLRGKTEAFF. The CDR3 nucleotides are TGTGCCAGCAGTTATCTTCTCAGGGGCAAAACTGAAGCTTTCTTT.

The chain employs TRBV27 and TRBJ1-4; D call uncertain. Germline values: CDR1 MNHEY, CDR2 SMNVEV (reference sequence). The CDR3 consists of 11 residues. The V end lost 8 bases, the J end lost 4 bases, and 5 bases lay between the germline ends. This CDR3 reads CASRYNEKLFF. CDR3 coding DNA: TGTGCCAGCCGGTATAATGAAAAACTGTTTTTT. The variable domain in full, completed from reference TRBV27 and TRBJ1-4, reads EAQVTQNPRYLITVTGKKLTVTCSQNMNHEYMSWYRQDPGLGLRQIYYSMNVEVTDKGDVPEGYKVSRKEKRNFPLILESPSPNQTSLYFCASRYNEKLFFGSGTQLSVL.